This TCR beta chain was observed in a study of neoadjuvant anti-PD-1 for oral cavity cancer. CDR3 length: 13 residues. Germline trimming cut 5 bases from V and 4 bases from J; bases unmatched to any gene: 4. Germline V gene sequence: CDR1 SEHNR, CDR2 FQNEAQ (reference sequence). Sequencing used immunoSEQ multiplex PCR; TCRdb keeps in-frame clones, though not all of them. Among around 5,700 clones, 60% were seen once, and the ten largest hold about 7.8%. The rearrangement links TRBV7-9 to TRBJ1-2, with 7 bases aligning to TRBD1. This specimen consisted of tumor tissue, obtained before nivolumab (anti-PD-1) treatment. The receptor was isolated from a person aged 40-85 years with oral cavity squamous cell carcinoma. The CDR3 DNA sequence: TGTGCCAGCAGCCATGGGACAGCCTATGGCTACACCTTC. Its translation is CASSHGTAYGYTF.